A single sample gave rise to the 27 T cell receptor beta chains below, sequenced in a study of OX40 agonist ivuxolimab in advanced cancers. TCRdb's copy holds only in-frame clones and misses some; the assay was immunoSEQ multiplex PCR. This table has about 64,000 clones, around 89% appearing once. The material sequenced was CD4+ or CD8+ T cells sorted from blood, taken in a trial of the OX40 agonist ivuxolimab. These receptor sequences come from an adult with an advanced solid tumor such as melanoma, head and neck, liver or kidney cancer.

The chain has TRBV7-9 and TRBJ2-7; 8 positions match TRBD1. Germline V gene data show CDR1 as SEHNR and CDR2 as FQNEAQ (reference sequence). J gave up 1 base and V 5 bases, and 7 bases lay outside the gene matches. CDR3 length equals 15 residues. CDR3 in DNA: TGTGCCAGCAGCACCGCGCGGACAGGGTCCTACGAGCAGTACTTC. Residues: CASSTARTGSYEQYF.

J is TRBJ2-1 and V is TRBV9; TRBD2 might be the D (6 bases). Trimming stripped 0 bases from V and 6 bases from J, with 10 bases between. The CDR3 is made up of 14 amino acids. Germline values: CDR1 SGDLS, CDR2 YYNGEE. The CDR3 loop is CASSVGGGSNEQFF. Here the CDR3 DNA reads TGTGCCAGCAGCGTAGGTGGGGGGAGCAATGAGCAGTTCTTC.

This clone is a singleton in its sample. This chain connects TRBV10-3 to TRBJ2-1, with 7 bases that match TRBD1. The CDR3 has 14 residues. Germline V gives CDR1 ENHRY, CDR2 SYGVKD. The V and J ends lost 4 bases and 4 bases, in that order; junction bases with no gene match: 4. The CDR3 loop reads CAISGQGEYNEQFF. The CDR3 DNA follows: TGTGCCATCAGTGGACAGGGAGAGTACAATGAGCAGTTCTTC.

The chain uses TRBV5-1 and TRBJ2-1; TRBD2 is a possible D gene (5 bases). Germline V gene lookup returns CDR1 SGHRS and CDR2 YFSETQ. With 3 bases removed from V and 3 bases from J, the gap between germline ends came to 16 bases. The CDR3 has 16 amino acids. DNA of the CDR3: TGCGCCAGCAGCTCCTACCGGGGAGAGGGCTACAATGAGCAGTTCTTC. Translation: CASSSYRGEGYNEQFF.

The CDR3 is CASSQDLRGLAKNIQYF. The CDR3 DNA is TGTGCCAGCAGCCAAGACTTACGCGGTTTAGCCAAAAACATTCAGTACTTC. V is TRBV4-2 and J is TRBJ2-4; D gene uncertain. V gave up 0 bases and J gave up 0 bases, with 12 bases separating them. Germline V gene lookup returns CDR1 LGHNA and CDR2 YNFKEQ. The CDR3 is 17 residues long.

The chain couples TRBV7-3 to TRBJ2-3; D unresolved. The CDR3 is made up of 16 amino acids. The ends were cut back, 0 bases at V and 5 bases at J, with 15 bases in the middle. Germline V lookup: CDR1 SGHTA, CDR2 FQGTGA. CDR3 loop: CASSLTPATPGDTQYF. In nucleotides, the CDR3 is TGTGCCAGCAGCTTAACTCCAGCCACCCCGGGAGATACGCAGTATTTT.

The gene calls are TRBV6-6 and TRBJ1-3; D might be TRBD1 (5 bases). This CDR3 spans 15 amino acids. Trimming removed 3 bases at V and 2 bases at J, with 11 bases between. Per the germline V gene, CDR1 is MNHNY and CDR2 is SVGAGI (reference sequence). CDR3 bases: TGTGCCAGCAGTTATCAGGGAGGAACTGGAAACACCATATATTTT. It encodes CASSYQGGTGNTIYF.

CDR3 in DNA: TGTGCCAGCAGCCCCCTAGGGGCGAACACCGGGGAGCTGTTTTTT. Translated: CASSPLGANTGELFF. The chain uses TRBV9 and TRBJ2-2; TRBD1 might be the D (5 bases). CDR1 is SGDLS, CDR2 YYNGEE, per germline. This CDR3 has 15 amino acids. V lost 4 bases and J lost 0, with 10 bases in between.

This clone was observed a few times. This chain uses TRBV19 with TRBJ1-2; 10 positions agree with TRBD1. With V trimmed by 9 bases and J by 2 bases, 6 bases remained unmatched. This CDR3 contains 14 residues. Germline CDR1 LNHDA, CDR2 SQIVND (reference sequence). The CDR3 here is CASVTTGGNYGYTF. CDR3 coding DNA: TGTGCCAGCGTTACGACAGGGGGCAACTATGGCTACACCTTC.

The chain links TRBV6-1 to TRBJ2-1; D is possibly TRBD1 or TRBD2 (5 bases each). The CDR3 has 12 amino acids. Trimming removed 7 bases from V and 6 bases from J, with 10 bases in between. Germline CDR1 reads MNHNS; CDR2 reads SASEGT. CDR3 nucleotide sequence: TGTGCCAGCACCCGGGACGGCAATGAGCAGTTCTTC. The encoded protein is CASTRDGNEQFF.

This clone was seen only once. The rearrangement joins TRBV7-8 to TRBJ1-1, with a tentative D call TRBD1 (5 bases). Germline lookup yields CDR1 SGHVS and CDR2 FQNEAQ. This CDR3 comprises 14 residues. With 2 bases removed from V and 3 bases from J, the gap between germline ends came to 10 bases. CDR3 sequence: CASSLIQGDTEAFF. DNA of the CDR3: TGTGCCAGCAGCTTAATCCAGGGAGACACTGAAGCTTTCTTT.

J is TRBJ1-3 and V is TRBV28, with D unclear. CDR3 length: 14 amino acids. Trimming took off 5 bases at V and 0 bases at J, with 8 bases between the two ends. The germline gives CDR1 MDHEN, CDR2 SYDVKM. Here the CDR3 reads CASSGVLSGNTIYF. CDR3 coding DNA: TGTGCCAGCAGTGGGGTCCTCTCTGGAAACACCATATATTTT.

This clone occurred a few times. J is TRBJ2-5 and V is TRBV29-1; perhaps TRBD2 as D (5 bases). V lost 7 bases and J lost 5, with 17 bases in between. The CDR3 extends over 13 amino acids. CDR1 and CDR2 from the germline V gene are SQVTM and ANQGSEA. Here the CDR3 reads CSARGVPQETQYF. CDR3 nucleotide sequence: TGCAGCGCTCGGGGTGTCCCTCAGGAGACCCAGTACTTC. The full variable domain, rest sourced from reference TRBV29-1 and TRBJ2-5, is SAVISQKPSRDICQRGTSLTIQCQVDSQVTMMFWYRQQPGQSLTLIATANQGSEATYESGFVIDKFPISRPNLTFSTLTVSNMSPEDSSIYLCSARGVPQETQYFGPGTRLLVL.

V and J are TRBV11-1 and TRBJ1-2; D is possibly TRBD1 (5 bases). Trimming stripped 5 bases from V and 4 bases from J, with 14 bases between. The CDR3 loop spans 14 amino acids. Germline loops: CDR1 SGHAT, CDR2 FQDESV (reference sequence). Here the CDR3 reads CASSGDGSFYGYTF. Written as DNA, the CDR3 is TGTGCCAGCAGCGGGGACGGATCCTTCTATGGCTACACCTTC.

CDR3 coding DNA: TGTGCCAGCAGCCCGGACAGGGTAAAGGCTAATGAAAAACTGTTTTTT. Translating gives CASSPDRVKANEKLFF. The rearrangement uses TRBV27 and TRBJ1-4; 8 nucleotides match TRBD1. Germline V gives CDR1 MNHEY, CDR2 SMNVEV (reference sequence). Trimming at V came to 6 bases and at J to 3 bases, leaving 9 bases not matched to a gene. CDR3 length: 16 amino acids.

This clone was recorded once. The chain uses TRBV19 and TRBJ1-1; D not certain. Germline V gives CDR1 LNHDA, CDR2 SQIVND (reference sequence). V dropped 7 bases and J dropped 11 bases, with 14 bases sitting between them. CDR3 length equals 11 residues. CDR3 loop: CASTEQSYAFF. The CDR3, as DNA: TGTGCCAGTACAGAGCAATCTTACGCTTTCTTT.

This chain joins TRBV7-9 and TRBJ2-3; the D gene is possibly TRBD2 (7 bases). Trimming removed 1 base from V and 3 bases from J, with 14 bases in between. Germline assignment: CDR1 SEHNR and CDR2 FQNEAQ (reference sequence). The CDR3 length is 16 residues. The DNA for the CDR3 is TGTGCCAGCAGCTTAGAATACGCGGGGGCGACAGATACGCAGTATTTT. Translating gives CASSLEYAGATDTQYF.

The rearrangement links TRBV6-6 to TRBJ2-5; 9 bases map to TRBD1. The CDR3 is made up of 16 amino acids. CDR1 and CDR2 (germline): MNHNY, SVGAGI (reference sequence). The J segment lost 2 bases and the V segment lost 4 bases, leaving 8 bases of the junction unmatched. The chain's CDR3 is CASSSHPGTGQETQYF. CDR3 sequence (DNA): TGTGCCAGCAGTTCGCACCCCGGGACAGGGCAAGAGACCCAGTACTTC.

The gene calls are TRBV11-2 and TRBJ2-3; tentatively, D is TRBD2 (6 bases). There are 14 residues in the CDR3. Germline V CDR1 and CDR2: SGHAT, FQNNGV. V shed 5 bases and J shed 8 bases, with 17 bases lying between them. CDR3 loop: CASSPTRTEGTQYF. CDR3 nucleotide sequence: TGTGCCAGCAGCCCCACCCGGACGGAGGGTACGCAGTATTTT.

A single count supports this clone. The rearrangement uses TRBV29-1 and TRBJ2-2; 10 bases align to TRBD1. CDR1 is SQVTM, CDR2 ANQGSEA, per germline. V shed 8 bases, J shed 6 bases, and the junction held 6 bases outside the gene matches. The CDR3 totals 13 residues. The CDR3 sequence: CSTRTGGAGELFF. The DNA for the CDR3 is TGCAGCACCCGGACAGGGGGAGCCGGGGAGCTGTTTTTT.

This chain connects TRBV6-5 to TRBJ2-3, with 7 nucleotides matching TRBD1. Germline V gives CDR1 MNHEY, CDR2 SVGAGI. With 6 bases clipped from V and 7 bases from J, the junction kept 13 bases outside the gene matches. The CDR3 length is 15 residues. The CDR3 nucleotides are TGTGCCAGCAGAGGACTCAACAGGGGAACGAATACGCAGTATTTT. As protein: CASRGLNRGTNTQYF.

This chain connects TRBV7-9 to TRBJ2-2; 8 positions agree with TRBD1. Germline values: CDR1 SEHNR, CDR2 FQNEAQ (reference sequence). After removal of 4 bases from V and 3 bases from J, the junction contained 4 bases not matched to a gene. The CDR3 extends over 15 amino acids. The CDR3 region has the DNA TGTGCCAGCAGCTCCGGGACAGGTTACACCGGGGAGCTGTTTTTT. This gives the protein CASSSGTGYTGELFF.

V gene TRBV12-5 combines with J gene TRBJ2-7, with 7 bases aligning to TRBD1. The CDR3 sequence is 13 residues long. CDR1 and CDR2 from the germline V gene are LGHNT and FRNRAP. With 7 bases clipped from V and 2 bases from J, the junction kept 5 bases outside the gene matches. Here the CDR3 DNA reads TGTGCTAGTGCCACCGACAGGGCCTACGAGCAGTACTTC. Translated: CASATDRAYEQYF.

The rearrangement uses TRBV6-1 and TRBJ2-7; 7 bases agree with TRBD1. CDR3 size: 13 residues. Looked up from germline, CDR1 is MNHNS and CDR2 is SASEGT. Germline trimming cut 10 bases from V and 0 bases from J; bases unmatched to any gene: 6. Here the CDR3 DNA reads TGTGCCATTTTACAGGGGAGCTCCTACGAGCAGTACTTC. It specifies CAILQGSSYEQYF.

This clone was recorded only once. This chain uses TRBV10-1 with TRBJ2-7; D uncertain. The ends were cut back, 4 bases at V and 6 bases at J, with 13 bases in the middle. Germline CDR1 reads WNHNN; CDR2 reads SYGVQD (reference sequence). The CDR3 has 13 residues. In DNA form, the CDR3 reads TGCGCCAGCAGTGGTGGCCCAGAAAGCGAGCAGTACTTC. It is translated as CASSGGPESEQYF.

CDR3 bases: TGCGCCAGCACGGGACTAGCCGGCGATGAGCAGTTCTTC. The encoded protein is CASTGLAGDEQFF. The chain recombines TRBV5-1 with TRBJ2-1; the match to TRBD2 covers 9 bases. The CDR3 totals 13 residues. Germline-derived CDR1 and CDR2 are SGHRS and YFSETQ. V shed 6 bases and J 8 bases; nucleotides not matched to a gene: 6.

The rearrangement links TRBV10-3 to TRBJ2-1, with 8 bases matching TRBD2. The CDR3 runs 15 residues. With V trimmed by 7 bases and J by 4 bases, 9 bases remained unmatched. Germline CDR1 reads ENHRY; CDR2 reads SYGVKD. CDR3 loop: CAIKESTSDYNEQFF. As DNA, the CDR3 is TGTGCCATCAAAGAATCGACTAGCGATTACAATGAGCAGTTCTTC.